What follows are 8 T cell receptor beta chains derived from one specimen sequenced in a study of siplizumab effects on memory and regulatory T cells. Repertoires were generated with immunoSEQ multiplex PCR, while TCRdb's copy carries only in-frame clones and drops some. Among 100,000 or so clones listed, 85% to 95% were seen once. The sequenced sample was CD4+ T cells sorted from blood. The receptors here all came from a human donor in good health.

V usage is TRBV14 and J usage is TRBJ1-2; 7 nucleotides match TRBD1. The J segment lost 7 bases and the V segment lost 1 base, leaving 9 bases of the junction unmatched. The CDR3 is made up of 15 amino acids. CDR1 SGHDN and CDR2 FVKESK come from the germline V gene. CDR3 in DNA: TGTGCCAGCAGCCAAGTCAGGGGGGGTTCCGGTGGCTACACCTTC. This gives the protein CASSQVRGGSGGYTF.

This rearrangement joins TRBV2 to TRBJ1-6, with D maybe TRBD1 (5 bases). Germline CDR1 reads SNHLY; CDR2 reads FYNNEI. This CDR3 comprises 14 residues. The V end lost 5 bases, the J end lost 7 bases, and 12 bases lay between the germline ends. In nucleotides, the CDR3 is TGTGCCAGCAGTAGCAGGGCCCAGAATTCACCCCTCCACTTT. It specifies CASSSRAQNSPLHF.

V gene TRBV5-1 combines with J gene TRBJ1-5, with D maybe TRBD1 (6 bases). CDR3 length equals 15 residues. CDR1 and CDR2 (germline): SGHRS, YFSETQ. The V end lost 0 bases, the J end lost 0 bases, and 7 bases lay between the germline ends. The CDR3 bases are TGCGCCAGCAGCTTGGTAGGGGGTAGCAATCAGCCCCAGCATTTT. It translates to CASSLVGGSNQPQHF.

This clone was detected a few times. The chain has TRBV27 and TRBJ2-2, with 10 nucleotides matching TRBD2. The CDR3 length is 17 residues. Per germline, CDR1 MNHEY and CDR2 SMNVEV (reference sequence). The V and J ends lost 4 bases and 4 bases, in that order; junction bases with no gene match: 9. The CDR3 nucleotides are TGTGCCAGCAGTTCCCGAGCGGGAGGGCCACCCACCGGGGAGCTGTTTTTT. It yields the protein CASSSRAGGPPTGELFF.

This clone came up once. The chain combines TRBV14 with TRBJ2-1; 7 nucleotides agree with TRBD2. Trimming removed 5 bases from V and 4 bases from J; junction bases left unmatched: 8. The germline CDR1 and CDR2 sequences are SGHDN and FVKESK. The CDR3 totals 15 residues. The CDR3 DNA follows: TGTGCCAGCAGCTTGACGGGGGGACCTTACAATGAGCAGTTCTTC. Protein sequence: CASSLTGGPYNEQFF.

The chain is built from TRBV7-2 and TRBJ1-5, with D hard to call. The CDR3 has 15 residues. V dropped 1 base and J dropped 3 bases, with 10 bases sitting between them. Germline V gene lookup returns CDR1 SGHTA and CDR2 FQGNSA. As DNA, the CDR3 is TGTGCCAGCAGCTTAGGAGGCACAACCAATCAGCCCCAGCATTTT. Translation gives CASSLGGTTNQPQHF.

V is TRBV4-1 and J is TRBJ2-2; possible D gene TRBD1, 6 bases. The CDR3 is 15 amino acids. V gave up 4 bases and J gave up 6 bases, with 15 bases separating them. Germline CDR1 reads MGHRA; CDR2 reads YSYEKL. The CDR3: CASSPQGRPPGELFF. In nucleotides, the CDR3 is TGCGCCAGCAGCCCACAGGGCCGTCCTCCCGGGGAGCTGTTTTTT.

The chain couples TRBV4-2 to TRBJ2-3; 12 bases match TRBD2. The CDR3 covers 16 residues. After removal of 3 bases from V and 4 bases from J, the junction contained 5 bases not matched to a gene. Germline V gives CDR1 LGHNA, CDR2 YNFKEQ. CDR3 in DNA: TGTGCCAGCAGCCAGGCGGGACTAGCGGGTTCAGATACGCAGTATTTT. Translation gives CASSQAGLAGSDTQYF.